This record looks at one TCR beta chain sequence and its context. This entry comes from a study of T-cell reconstitution after alpha-beta-depleted transplantation in children. The CDR3 spans 12 residues. Looked up from germline, CDR1 is PRHDT and CDR2 is FYEKMQ (reference sequence). Trimming removed 5 bases from V and 5 bases from J, with 10 bases in between. Unique molecular identifiers were used to barcode this TCRbeta library. TCRdb processed the PCR reads anew with MiXCR; each CDR3 protein has one entry. The sample has some 830,000 distinct CDR3 sequences, approximately 15% seen once; the top ten hold roughly 4.8%.

The origin of this receptor is a male patient between 10 and 17 years old who had a stem cell transplant for acute lymphoblastic leukemia, so the T cells may come from the graft donor. The source material was PBMCs, mostly from graft donor cells, sampled 360 days after TCRalphabeta/CD19-depleted stem cell transplant. The chain has TRBV13 and TRBJ2-7; D is ambiguous. Written as DNA, the CDR3 is TGTGCCAGCAGCCGCGCAGGTCACGAGCAGTACTTC. It yields the protein CASSRAGHEQYF.